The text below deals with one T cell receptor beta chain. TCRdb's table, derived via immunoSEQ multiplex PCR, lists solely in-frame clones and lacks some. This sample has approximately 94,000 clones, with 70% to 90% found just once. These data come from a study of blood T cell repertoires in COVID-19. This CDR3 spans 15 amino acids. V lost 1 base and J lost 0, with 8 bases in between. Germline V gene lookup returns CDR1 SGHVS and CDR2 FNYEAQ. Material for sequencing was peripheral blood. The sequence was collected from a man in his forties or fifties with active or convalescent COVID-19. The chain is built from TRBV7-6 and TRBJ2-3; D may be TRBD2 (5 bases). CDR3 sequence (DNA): TGTGCCAGCAGCTTAGGGACTTTAAGCACAGATACGCAGTATTTT. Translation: CASSLGTLSTDTQYF.